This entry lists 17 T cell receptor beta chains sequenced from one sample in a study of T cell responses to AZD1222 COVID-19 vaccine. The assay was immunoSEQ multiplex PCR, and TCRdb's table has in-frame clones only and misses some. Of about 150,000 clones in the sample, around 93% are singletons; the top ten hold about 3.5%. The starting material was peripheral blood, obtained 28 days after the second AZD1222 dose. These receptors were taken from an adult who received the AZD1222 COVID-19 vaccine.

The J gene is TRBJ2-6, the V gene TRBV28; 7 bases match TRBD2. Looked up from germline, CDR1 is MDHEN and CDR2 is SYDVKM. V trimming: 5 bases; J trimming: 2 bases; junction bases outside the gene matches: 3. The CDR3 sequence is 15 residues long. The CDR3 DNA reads TGTGCCAGCAGTACCCGGGGGGCTGGGGCCAACGTCCTGACTTTC. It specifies CASSTRGAGANVLTF.

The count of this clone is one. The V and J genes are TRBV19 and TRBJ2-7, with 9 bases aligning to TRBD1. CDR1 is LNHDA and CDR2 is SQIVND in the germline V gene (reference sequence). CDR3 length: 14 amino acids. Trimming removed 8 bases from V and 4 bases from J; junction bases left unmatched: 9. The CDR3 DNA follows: TGTGCCAGTTGTCCCGGGACAGGGCGATACGAGCAGTACTTC. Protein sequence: CASCPGTGRYEQYF.

The chain's CDR3 is CSVEDLRRGQFF. The CDR3 region has the DNA TGCAGCGTTGAAGATCTTCGCCGCGGGCAGTTCTTC. This chain links TRBV29-1 with TRBJ2-1, with D unclear. The CDR3 consists of 12 residues. Trimming shortened V by 0 bases and J by 12 bases, and 12 bases separated the two germline ends. Germline CDR1 and CDR2: SQVTM and ANQGSEA.

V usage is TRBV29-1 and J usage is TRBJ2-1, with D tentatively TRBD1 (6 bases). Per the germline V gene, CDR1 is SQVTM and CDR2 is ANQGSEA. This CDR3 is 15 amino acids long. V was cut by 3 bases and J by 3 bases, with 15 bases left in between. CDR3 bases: TGCAGCGTTGACGACCTAGAGGGGGTCTACAATGAGCAGTTCTTC. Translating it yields CSVDDLEGVYNEQFF.

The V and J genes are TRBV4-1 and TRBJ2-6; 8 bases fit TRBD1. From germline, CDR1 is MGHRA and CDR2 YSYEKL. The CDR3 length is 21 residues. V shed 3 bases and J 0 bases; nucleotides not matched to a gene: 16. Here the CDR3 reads CASSHPGPPGGLRSGANVLTF. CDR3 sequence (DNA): TGCGCCAGCAGCCATCCGGGACCTCCAGGGGGCCTACGCTCTGGGGCCAACGTCCTGACTTTC.

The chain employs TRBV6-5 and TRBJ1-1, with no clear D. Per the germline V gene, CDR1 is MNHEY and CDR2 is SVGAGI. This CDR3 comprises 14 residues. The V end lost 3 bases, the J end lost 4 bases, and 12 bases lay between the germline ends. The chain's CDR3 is CASSYRGPGTEAFF. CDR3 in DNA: TGTGCCAGCAGTTATCGGGGTCCAGGCACTGAAGCTTTCTTT.

The CDR3 DNA reads as TGTGCCAGCAGCTTAGGGCAGGGGGTGTCCTACGAGCAGTACTTC. Its protein is CASSLGQGVSYEQYF. This rearrangement joins TRBV7-2 to TRBJ2-7; 7 bases line up with TRBD1. Germline V gene lookup returns CDR1 SGHTA and CDR2 FQGNSA. V shed 1 base and J 1 base; nucleotides not matched to a gene: 4. There are 15 residues in the CDR3.

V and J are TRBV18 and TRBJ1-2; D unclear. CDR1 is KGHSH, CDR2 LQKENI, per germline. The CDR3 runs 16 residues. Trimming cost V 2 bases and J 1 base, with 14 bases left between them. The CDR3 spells CASSPSPSNFNYGYTF. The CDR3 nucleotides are TGTGCCAGCTCACCAAGTCCTTCCAACTTTAACTATGGCTACACCTTC.

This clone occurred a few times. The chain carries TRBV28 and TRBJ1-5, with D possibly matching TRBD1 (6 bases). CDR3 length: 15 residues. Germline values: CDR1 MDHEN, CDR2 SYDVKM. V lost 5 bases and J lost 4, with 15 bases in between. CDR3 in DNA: TGTGCCAGCAGTGCGCCAGGGGTTGGAAATCAGCCCCAGCATTTT. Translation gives CASSAPGVGNQPQHF.

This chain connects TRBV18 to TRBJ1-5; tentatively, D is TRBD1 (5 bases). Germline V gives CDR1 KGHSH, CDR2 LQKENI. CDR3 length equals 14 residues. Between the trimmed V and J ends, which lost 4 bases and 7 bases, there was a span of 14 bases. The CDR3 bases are TGTGCCAGCTCACAGGCCCCCGGGGGACAGCCCCAGCATTTT. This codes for CASSQAPGGQPQHF.

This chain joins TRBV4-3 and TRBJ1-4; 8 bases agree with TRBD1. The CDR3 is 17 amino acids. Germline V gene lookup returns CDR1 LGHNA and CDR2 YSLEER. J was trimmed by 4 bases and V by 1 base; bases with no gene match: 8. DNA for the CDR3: TGCGCCAGCAGCCAAGGGGCCCGACAGGGGATTAATGAAAAACTGTTTTTT. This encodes CASSQGARQGINEKLFF.

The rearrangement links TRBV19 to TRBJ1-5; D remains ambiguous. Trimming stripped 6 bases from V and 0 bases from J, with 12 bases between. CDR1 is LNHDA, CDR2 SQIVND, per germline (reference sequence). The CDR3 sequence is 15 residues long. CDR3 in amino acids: CASSVSIGSNQPQHF. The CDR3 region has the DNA TGTGCCAGTAGCGTCAGTATAGGTAGCAATCAGCCCCAGCATTTT.

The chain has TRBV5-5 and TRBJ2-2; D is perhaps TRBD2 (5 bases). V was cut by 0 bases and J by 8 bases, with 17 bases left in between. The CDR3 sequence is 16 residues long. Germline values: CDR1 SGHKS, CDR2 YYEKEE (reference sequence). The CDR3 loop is CASSLAYDGGPGELFF. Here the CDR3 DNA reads TGTGCCAGCAGCTTGGCCTACGACGGCGGGCCGGGGGAGCTGTTTTTT.

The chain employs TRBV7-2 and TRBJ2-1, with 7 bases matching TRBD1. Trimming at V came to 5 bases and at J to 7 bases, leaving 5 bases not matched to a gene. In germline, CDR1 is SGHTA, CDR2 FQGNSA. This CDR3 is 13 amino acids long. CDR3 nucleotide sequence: TGTGCCAGCAGCCTCGGGACAGTTAATGAGCAGTTCTTC. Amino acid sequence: CASSLGTVNEQFF. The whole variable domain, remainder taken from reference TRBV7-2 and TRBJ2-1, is GAGVSQSPSNKVTEKGKDVELRCDPISGHTALYWYRQSLGQGLEFLIYFQGNSAPDKSGLPSDRFSAERTGGSVSTLTIQRTQQEDSAVYLCASSLGTVNEQFFGPGTRLTVL.

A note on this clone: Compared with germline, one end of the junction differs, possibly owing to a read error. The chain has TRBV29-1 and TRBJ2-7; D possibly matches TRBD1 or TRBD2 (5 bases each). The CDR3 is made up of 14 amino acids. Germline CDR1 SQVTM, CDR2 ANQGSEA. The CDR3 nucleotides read TGCAGCGTGGAAGGGGACGGCACCTCCTACGAGCAGTACTTC. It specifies CSVEGDGTSYEQYF.

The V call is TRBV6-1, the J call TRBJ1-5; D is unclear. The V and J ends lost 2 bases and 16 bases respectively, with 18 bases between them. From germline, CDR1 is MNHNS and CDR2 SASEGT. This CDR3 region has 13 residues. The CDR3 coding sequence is TGTGCCAGCAGTGAATCCCCCGAACTGTTTCATCATTTT. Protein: CASSESPELFHHF.

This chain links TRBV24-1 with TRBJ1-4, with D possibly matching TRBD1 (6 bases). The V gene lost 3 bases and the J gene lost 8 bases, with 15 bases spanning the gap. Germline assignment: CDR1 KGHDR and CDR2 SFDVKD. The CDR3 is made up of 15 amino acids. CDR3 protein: CATSDQGGSGEKLFF. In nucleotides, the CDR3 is TGTGCCACCAGTGATCAAGGGGGAAGTGGGGAAAAACTGTTTTTT.